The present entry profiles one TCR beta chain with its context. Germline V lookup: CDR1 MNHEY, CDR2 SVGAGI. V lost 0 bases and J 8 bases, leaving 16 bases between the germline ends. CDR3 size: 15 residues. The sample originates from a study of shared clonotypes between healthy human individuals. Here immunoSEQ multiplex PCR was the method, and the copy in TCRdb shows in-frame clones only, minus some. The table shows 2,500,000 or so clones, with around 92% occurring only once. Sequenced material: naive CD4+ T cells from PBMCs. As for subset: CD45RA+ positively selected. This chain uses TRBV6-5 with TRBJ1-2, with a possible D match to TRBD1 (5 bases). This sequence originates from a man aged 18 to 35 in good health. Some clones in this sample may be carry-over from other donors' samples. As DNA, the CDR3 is TGTGCCAGCAGTTACTCGAGGGTTGGGGCTTTGGGCTACACCTTC. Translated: CASSYSRVGALGYTF.